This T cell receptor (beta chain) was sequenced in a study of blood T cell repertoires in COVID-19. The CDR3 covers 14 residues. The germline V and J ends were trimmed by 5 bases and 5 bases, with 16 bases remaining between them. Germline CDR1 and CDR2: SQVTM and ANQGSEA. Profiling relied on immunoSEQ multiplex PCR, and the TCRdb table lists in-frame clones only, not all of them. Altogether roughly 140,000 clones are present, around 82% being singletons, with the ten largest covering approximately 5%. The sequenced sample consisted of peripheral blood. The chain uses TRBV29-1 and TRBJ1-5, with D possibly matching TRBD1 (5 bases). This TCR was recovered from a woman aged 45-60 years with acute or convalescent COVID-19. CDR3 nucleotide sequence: TGCAGCGTTTCTATACGGGGGAAGGATCAGCCCCAGCATTTT. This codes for CSVSIRGKDQPQHF. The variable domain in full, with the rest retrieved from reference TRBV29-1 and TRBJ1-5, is SAVISQKPSRDICQRGTSLTIQCQVDSQVTMMFWYRQQPGQSLTLIATANQGSEATYESGFVIDKFPISRPNLTFSTLTVSNMSPEDSSIYLCSVSIRGKDQPQHFGDGTRLSIL.